These T cell receptor beta chains were read from a single sample in a study of shared clonotypes between healthy human individuals. Some clones are missing from TCRdb's copy, which holds only in-frame ones; the method was immunoSEQ multiplex PCR. This sample has about 320,000 clones, with around 87% found just once. The sample consisted of memory CD8+ T cells sorted from blood. These receptors were obtained from a man younger than 35 in good health. CDR3s include the opening cysteine and the closing phenylalanine or tryptophan. D genes are given only for firm matches. Clone size is not always given. Where it is, it says once, few, many or a class for expanded clones.

TRBD1	TRBV29-1	13	NA	TRBJ2-3	CSDLGQGAHTQYF	TGCAGCGACCTTGGACAGGGGGCACATACGCAGTATTTT
NA	TRBV7-8	15	NA	TRBJ1-1	CASSPRGGSRTEAFF	TGTGCCAGCAGTCCTAGGGGGGGGTCGAGGACTGAAGCTTTCTTT
TRBD1	TRBV29-1	13	NA	TRBJ1-2	CSVGSDRDYGYTF	TGCAGCGTTGGGAGTGACAGGGACTATGGCTACACCTTC
TRBD2	TRBV23-1	16	NA	TRBJ2-7	CASSTFSGGSYILQYF	TGCGCCAGCAGTACGTTCTCGGGAGGGTCCTACATTTTGCAGTACTTC
NA	TRBV11-2	17	NA	TRBJ1-6	CASSLRPASGKDSPLHF	TGTGCCAGCAGCTTAAGACCGGCGTCGGGGAAAGATTCACCCCTCCACTTT
NA	TRBV4-3	14	many	TRBJ2-1	CASSQDGGLNEQFF	TGCGCCAGCAGCCAAGATGGGGGGCTAAATGAGCAGTTCTTC
NA	TRBV29-1	13	once	TRBJ2-2	CSVGTLNTGELFF	TGCAGCGTTGGAACTCTGAACACCGGGGAGCTGTTTTTT
TRBD2	TRBV5-1	17	NA	TRBJ2-1	CASSLTSGGAGSYEQFF	TGCGCCAGCAGCTTGACTAGCGGGGGGGCCGGTTCCTATGAGCAGTTCTTC
NA	TRBV7-9	16	once	TRBJ2-5	CASSATGGREKETQYF	TGTGCCAGCAGTGCCACCGGGGGCAGAGAAAAAGAGACCCAGTACTTC
NA	TRBV27	17	NA	TRBJ2-7	CASSRMGGVGLRYEQYF	TGTGCCAGCAGCCGGATGGGGGGTGTGGGGCTACGATACGAGCAGTACTTC
TRBD1	TRBV10-3	15	NA	TRBJ2-2	CAISRDRGPGGELFF	TGTGCCATTTCCCGGGACAGGGGGCCGGGCGGGGAGCTGTTTTTT
NA	TRBV6-6	15	NA	TRBJ2-2	CASSTNSGNTGELFF	TGTGCCAGCAGCACTAACTCGGGGAACACCGGGGAGCTGTTTTTT
NA	TRBV6-5	13	NA	TRBJ2-1	CASSPSSYNEQFF	TGTGCCAGCAGTCCCAGCTCCTACAATGAGCAGTTCTTC
TRBD2	TRBV19	16	once	TRBJ2-3	CASSIDSGLAADTQYF	TGTGCCAGTAGTATAGATTCCGGACTAGCGGCAGATACGCAGTATTTT
NA	TRBV11-2	15	NA	TRBJ2-7	CASSPSPGTPYEQYF	TGTGCCAGCAGCCCAAGCCCCGGGACCCCCTACGAGCAGTACTTC
NA	TRBV27	15	NA	TRBJ2-4	CASSLSGLAKNIQYF	TGTGCCAGCAGTTTATCGGGGCTAGCCAAAAACATTCAGTACTTC
NA	TRBV7-2	15	NA	TRBJ2-1	CASSEGPINYNEQFF	TGTGCCAGCAGCGAGGGACCAATTAACTACAATGAGCAGTTCTTC
NA	TRBV28	13	many	TRBJ2-5	CASQTRPQETQYF	TGTGCCAGCCAAACTCGCCCCCAAGAGACCCAGTACTTC
NA	TRBV6-1	14	NA	TRBJ1-2	CASSEGEGGYGYTF	TGTGCCAGCAGTGAAGGTGAAGGGGGCTATGGCTACACCTTC
NA	TRBV9	15	once	TRBJ2-7	CASSVVGGETYEQYF	TGTGCCAGCAGCGTAGTTGGCGGGGAGACCTACGAGCAGTACTTC
TRBD1	TRBV30	13	NA	TRBJ1-2	CAWEQGMIRGYTF	TGTGCCTGGGAACAGGGGATGATCCGGGGCTACACCTTC
NA	TRBV10-2	14	NA	TRBJ1-1	CASSESGQFTEAFF	TGCGCCAGCAGTGAGTCCGGGCAGTTCACTGAAGCTTTCTTT
NA	TRBV28	14	NA	TRBJ1-2	CASIREGGADGYTF	TGTGCCAGCATTCGGGAGGGGGGCGCGGATGGCTACACCTTC
NA	TRBV6-5	14	NA	TRBJ2-5	CASSYADLEETQYF	TGTGCCAGTTCTTACGCGGACTTGGAAGAGACCCAGTACTTC
TRBD2	TRBV7-9	17	NA	TRBJ2-2	CASSTEEGLAVTGELFF	TGTGCCAGCAGCACCGAGGAAGGACTAGCGGTCACCGGGGAGCTGTTTTTT
NA	TRBV5-1	15	NA	TRBJ2-7	CASSRARVSSYEQYF	TGCGCCAGCAGCCGGGCCAGGGTGAGTTCCTACGAGCAGTACTTC
NA	TRBV15	15	once	TRBJ2-7	CATSRDGGSTYEQYF	TGTGCCACCAGCAGAGATGGGGGGAGCACCTACGAGCAGTACTTC
NA	TRBV6-1	14	many	TRBJ2-5	CASSEVNPQETQYF	TGTGCCAGCAGTGAAGTGAACCCACAAGAGACCCAGTACTTC
NA	TRBV6-5	16	once	TRBJ2-1	CASSYAPSSRTHEQFF	TGTGCCAGCAGTTACGCGCCCTCATCCAGGACCCATGAGCAGTTCTTC
NA	TRBV4-1	18	NA	TRBJ1-4	CASSQDFWQGRAVEKLFF	TGCGCCAGCAGCCAAGATTTTTGGCAGGGAAGGGCCGTTGAAAAACTGTTTTTT
NA	TRBV11-3	14	once	TRBJ2-5	CASSLEYLQETQYF	TGTGCCAGCAGCTTAGAATACCTCCAAGAGACCCAGTACTTC
NA	TRBV4-1	13	NA	TRBJ1-6	CASSQEGVSPLHF	TGCGCCAGCAGCCAAGAGGGAGTCTCACCCCTCCACTTT
NA	TRBV13	14	NA	TRBJ2-1	CASSSDSLANEQFF	TGTGCCAGCAGCTCGGACTCTCTTGCGAATGAGCAGTTCTTC
TRBD1	TRBV10-2	16	NA	TRBJ1-4	CASMSRGRGVVEKLFF	TGCGCCAGCATGAGCAGGGGGAGAGGAGTGGTAGAAAAACTGTTTTTT
TRBD2	TRBV10-3	15	NA	TRBJ2-7	CATDSRVAGDGEQYF	TGTGCCACAGATAGTAGGGTAGCGGGGGATGGGGAGCAGTACTTC
NA	TRBV7-9	14	NA	TRBJ1-2	CASSTSGVLGGYTF	TGTGCCAGCAGCACATCAGGGGTGCTCGGAGGCTACACCTTC
NA	TRBV10-3	15	NA	TRBJ2-7	CAISDGVPSSYEQYF	TGTGCCATCAGTGACGGGGTCCCTAGCTCCTACGAGCAGTACTTC
NA	TRBV11-2	15	NA	TRBJ1-2	CASSLGQGPAYGYTF	TGTGCCAGCAGCTTAGGTCAAGGTCCCGCCTATGGCTACACCTTC
NA	TRBV6-6	15	NA	TRBJ2-3	CASSSLRPGTDTQYF	TGTGCCAGCAGTTCCCTACGGCCAGGGACCGATACGCAGTATTTT
TRBD2	TRBV5-6	14	NA	TRBJ2-1	CASSSALAGEEQFF	TGTGCCAGCAGCTCAGCTCTAGCGGGAGAGGAGCAGTTCTTC
TRBD1	TRBV28	16	NA	TRBJ2-2	CASSPPGTGFTGELFF	TGTGCCAGCAGTCCCCCCGGGACAGGGTTCACCGGGGAGCTGTTTTTT
NA	TRBV11-1	13	NA	TRBJ2-3	CASSTRLADTQYF	TGTGCCAGCAGCACGCGACTAGCAGATACGCAGTATTTT
NA	TRBV7-9	12	NA	TRBJ2-7	CASSYDGYEQYF	TGTGCCAGCAGCTACGATGGCTACGAGCAGTACTTC
NA	TRBV2	14	NA	TRBJ2-7	CASSEVTGRREQYF	TGTGCCAGCAGTGAAGTAACGGGTCGCCGGGAGCAGTACTTC
NA	TRBV7-9	12	few	TRBJ1-2	CASSPDGGGYTF	TGTGCCAGCAGCCCCGACGGAGGAGGCTACACCTTC
NA	TRBV9	13	NA	TRBJ1-1	CASSVVGDTEAFF	TGTGCCAGCAGCGTAGTAGGAGACACTGAAGCTTTCTTT